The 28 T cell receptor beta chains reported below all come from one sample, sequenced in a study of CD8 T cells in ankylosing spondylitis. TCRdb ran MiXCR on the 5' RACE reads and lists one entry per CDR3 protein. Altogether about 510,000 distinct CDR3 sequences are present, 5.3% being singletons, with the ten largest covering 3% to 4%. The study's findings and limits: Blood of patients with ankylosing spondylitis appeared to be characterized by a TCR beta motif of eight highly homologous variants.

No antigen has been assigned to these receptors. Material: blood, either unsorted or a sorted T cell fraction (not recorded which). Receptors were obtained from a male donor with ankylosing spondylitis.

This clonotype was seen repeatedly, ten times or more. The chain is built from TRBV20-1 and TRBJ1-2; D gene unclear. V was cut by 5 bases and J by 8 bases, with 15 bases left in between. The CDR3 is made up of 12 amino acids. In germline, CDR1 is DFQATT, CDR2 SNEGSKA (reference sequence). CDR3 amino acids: CSAGPQEGGYTF. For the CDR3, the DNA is TGCAGTGCTGGCCCTCAGGAAGGAGGCTACACCTTC.

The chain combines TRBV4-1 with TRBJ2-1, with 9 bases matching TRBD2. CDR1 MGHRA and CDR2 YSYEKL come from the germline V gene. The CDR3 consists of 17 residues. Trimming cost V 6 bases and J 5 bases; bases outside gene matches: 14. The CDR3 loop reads CASSRIAGARKHNEQFF. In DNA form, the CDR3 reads TGCGCCAGCAGTCGAATAGCGGGGGCGCGAAAACACAATGAGCAGTTCTTC.

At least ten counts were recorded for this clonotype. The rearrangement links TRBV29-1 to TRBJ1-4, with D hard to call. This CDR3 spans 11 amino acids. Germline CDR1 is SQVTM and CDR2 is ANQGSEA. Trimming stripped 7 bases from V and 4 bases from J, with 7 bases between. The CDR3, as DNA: TGCAGCGGACGGTATAATGAAAAACTGTTTTTT. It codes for CSGRYNEKLFF.

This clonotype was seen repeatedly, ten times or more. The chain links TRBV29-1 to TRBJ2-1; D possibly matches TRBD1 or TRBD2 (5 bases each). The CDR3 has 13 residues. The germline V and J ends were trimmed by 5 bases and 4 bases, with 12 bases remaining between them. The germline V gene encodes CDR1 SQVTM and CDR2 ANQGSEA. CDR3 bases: TGCAGCGTTACGGGGCGGTTTTACAATGAGCAGTTCTTC. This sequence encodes CSVTGRFYNEQFF.

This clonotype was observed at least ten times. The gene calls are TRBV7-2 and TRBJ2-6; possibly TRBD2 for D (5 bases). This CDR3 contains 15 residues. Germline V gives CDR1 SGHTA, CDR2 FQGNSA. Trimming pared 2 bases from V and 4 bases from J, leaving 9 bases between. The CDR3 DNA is TGTGCCAGCAGCTTACGGGGTTACGGGGCCAACGTCCTGACTTTC. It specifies CASSLRGYGANVLTF.

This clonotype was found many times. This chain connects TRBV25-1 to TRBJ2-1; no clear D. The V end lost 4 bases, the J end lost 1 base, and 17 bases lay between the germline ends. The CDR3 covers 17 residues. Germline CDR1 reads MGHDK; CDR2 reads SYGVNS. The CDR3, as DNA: TGTGCCAGCAGTGCTCAAATAGCTGAATTGTCCTACAATGAGCAGTTCTTC. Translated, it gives CASSAQIAELSYNEQFF.

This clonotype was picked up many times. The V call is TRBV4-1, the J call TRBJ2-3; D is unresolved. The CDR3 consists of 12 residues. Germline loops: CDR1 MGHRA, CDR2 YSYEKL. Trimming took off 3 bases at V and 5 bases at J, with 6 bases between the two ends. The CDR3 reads CASSHQGDTQYF. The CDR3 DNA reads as TGCGCCAGCAGCCACCAAGGAGATACGCAGTATTTT.

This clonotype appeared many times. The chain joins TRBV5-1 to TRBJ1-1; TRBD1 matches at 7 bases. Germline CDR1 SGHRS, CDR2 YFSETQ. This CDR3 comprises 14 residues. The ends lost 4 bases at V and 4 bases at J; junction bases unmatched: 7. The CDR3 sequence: CASSAQGGTTEAFF. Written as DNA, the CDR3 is TGCGCCAGCAGCGCCCAGGGGGGGACCACTGAAGCTTTCTTT.

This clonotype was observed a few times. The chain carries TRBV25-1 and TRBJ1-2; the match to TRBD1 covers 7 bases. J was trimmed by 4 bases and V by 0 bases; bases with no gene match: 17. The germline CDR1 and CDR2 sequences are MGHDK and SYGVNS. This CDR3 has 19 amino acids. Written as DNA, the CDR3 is TGTGCCAGCAGTGAATATTTGGAAGGGACAGCCAACTTTGGCTATGGCTACACCTTC. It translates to CASSEYLEGTANFGYGYTF.

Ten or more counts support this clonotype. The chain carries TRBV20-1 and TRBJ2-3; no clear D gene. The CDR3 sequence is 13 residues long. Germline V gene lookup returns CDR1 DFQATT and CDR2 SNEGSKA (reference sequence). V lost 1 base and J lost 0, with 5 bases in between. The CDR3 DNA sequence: TGCAGTGCTAGAGCTCCTAGCACAGATACGCAGTATTTT. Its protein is CSARAPSTDTQYF.

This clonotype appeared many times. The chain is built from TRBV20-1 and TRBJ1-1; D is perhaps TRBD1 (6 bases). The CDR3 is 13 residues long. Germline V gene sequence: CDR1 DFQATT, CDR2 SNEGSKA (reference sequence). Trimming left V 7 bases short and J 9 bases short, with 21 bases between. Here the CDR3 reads CSGVRTALPKAFF. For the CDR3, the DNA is TGCAGTGGAGTCAGGACAGCGCTACCGAAAGCTTTCTTT.

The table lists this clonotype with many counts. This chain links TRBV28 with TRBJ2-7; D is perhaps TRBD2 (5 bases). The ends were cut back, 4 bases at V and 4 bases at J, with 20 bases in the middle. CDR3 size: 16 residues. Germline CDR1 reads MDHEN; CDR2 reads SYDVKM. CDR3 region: CASSSPGGPDLYEQYF. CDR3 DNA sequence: TGTGCCAGCAGTTCCCCGGGCGGGCCGGATTTATACGAGCAGTACTTC.

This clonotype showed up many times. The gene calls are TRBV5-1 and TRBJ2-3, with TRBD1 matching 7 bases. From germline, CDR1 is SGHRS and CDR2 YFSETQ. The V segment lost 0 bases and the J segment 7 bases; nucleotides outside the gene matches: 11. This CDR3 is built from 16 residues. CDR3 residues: CASSLGPGTDSNTQYF. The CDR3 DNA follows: TGCGCCAGCAGCTTGGGTCCCGGGACAGATTCTAATACGCAGTATTTT.

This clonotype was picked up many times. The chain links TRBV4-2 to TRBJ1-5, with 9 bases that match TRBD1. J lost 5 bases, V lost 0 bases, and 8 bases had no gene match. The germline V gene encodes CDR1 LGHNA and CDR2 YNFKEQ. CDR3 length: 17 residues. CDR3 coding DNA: TGTGCCAGCAGCCAAGATGTGGGGGACAGGGTAGATCAGCCCCAGCATTTT. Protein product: CASSQDVGDRVDQPQHF.

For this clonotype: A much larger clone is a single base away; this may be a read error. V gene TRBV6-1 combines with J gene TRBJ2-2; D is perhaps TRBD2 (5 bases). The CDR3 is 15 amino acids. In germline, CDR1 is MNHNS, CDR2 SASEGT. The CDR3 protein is CASSELSTNTGELLF. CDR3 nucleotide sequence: TGTGCCAGCAGTGAGTTGAGTACGAACACCGGGGAGCTGCTTTTT.

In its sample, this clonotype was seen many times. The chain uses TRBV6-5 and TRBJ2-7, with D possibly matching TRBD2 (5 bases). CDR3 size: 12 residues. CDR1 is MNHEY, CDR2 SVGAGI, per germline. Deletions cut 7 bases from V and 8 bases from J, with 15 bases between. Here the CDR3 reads CASIETAGKQYF. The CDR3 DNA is TGTGCCAGCATAGAAACGGCGGGCAAGCAGTACTTC.

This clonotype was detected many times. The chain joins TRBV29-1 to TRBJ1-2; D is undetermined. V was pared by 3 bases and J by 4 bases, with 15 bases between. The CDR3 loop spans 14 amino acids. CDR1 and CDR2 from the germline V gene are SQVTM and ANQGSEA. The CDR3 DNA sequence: TGCAGCGTTGATAAGGGCTCGAGTGGCTATGGCTACACCTTC. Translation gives CSVDKGSSGYGYTF.

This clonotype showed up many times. CDR3 DNA sequence: TGCGCCAGCAGCGGGGATTCGCTCAACTATGGCTACACCTTC. This sequence encodes CASSGDSLNYGYTF. The V call is TRBV5-1, the J call TRBJ1-2; unclear D gene. This CDR3 has 14 amino acids. Germline CDR1 is SGHRS and CDR2 is YFSETQ. Trimming stripped 4 bases from V and 2 bases from J, with 12 bases between.

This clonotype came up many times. The CDR3 loop reads CASLSGGGYTF. As DNA, the CDR3 is TGTGCCAGCCTCTCGGGGGGCGGCTACACCTTC. The chain has TRBV6-5 and TRBJ1-2, with D tentatively TRBD1 (6 bases). This CDR3 is built from 11 residues. Between the trimmed V and J ends, which lost 8 bases and 8 bases, there was a span of 12 bases. Germline loops: CDR1 MNHEY, CDR2 SVGAGI.

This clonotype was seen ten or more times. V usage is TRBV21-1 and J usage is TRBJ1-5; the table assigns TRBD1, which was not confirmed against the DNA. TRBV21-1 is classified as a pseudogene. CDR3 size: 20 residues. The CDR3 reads CASSSLLQDRGRGSNQPQHF. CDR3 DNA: TGTGCCAGCAGCTCTTTGCTCCAGGACAGGGGTCGAGGTAGCAATCAGCCCCAGCATTTT.

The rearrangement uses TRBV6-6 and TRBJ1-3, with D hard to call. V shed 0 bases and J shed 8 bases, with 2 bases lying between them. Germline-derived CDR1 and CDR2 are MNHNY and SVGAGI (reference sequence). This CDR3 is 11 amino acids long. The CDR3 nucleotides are TGTGCCAGCAGTTACTCTGACACCATATATTTT. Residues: CASSYSDTIYF.

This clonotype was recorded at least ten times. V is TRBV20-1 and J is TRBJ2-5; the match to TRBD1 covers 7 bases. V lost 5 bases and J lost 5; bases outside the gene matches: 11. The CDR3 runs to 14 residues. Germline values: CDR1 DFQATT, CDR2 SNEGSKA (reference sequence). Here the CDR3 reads CSADSGTDYETQYF. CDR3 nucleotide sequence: TGCAGTGCTGATTCCGGGACAGATTACGAGACCCAGTACTTC.

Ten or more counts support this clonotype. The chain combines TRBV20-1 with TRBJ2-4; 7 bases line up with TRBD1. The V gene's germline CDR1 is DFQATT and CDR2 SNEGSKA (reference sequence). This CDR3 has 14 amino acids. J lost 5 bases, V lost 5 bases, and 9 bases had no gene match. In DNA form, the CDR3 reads TGCAGTGCTTCTTCCGGGACAGCTGAAAACATTCAGTACTTC. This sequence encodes CSASSGTAENIQYF.

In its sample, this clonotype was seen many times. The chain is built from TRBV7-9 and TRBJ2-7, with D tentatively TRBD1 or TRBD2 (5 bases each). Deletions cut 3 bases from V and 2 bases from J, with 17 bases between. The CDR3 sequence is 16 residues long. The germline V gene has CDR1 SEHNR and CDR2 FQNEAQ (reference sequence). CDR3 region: CASSFRIGTRTYEQYF. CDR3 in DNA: TGTGCCAGCAGCTTTAGAATTGGGACGCGAACCTACGAGCAGTACTTC.

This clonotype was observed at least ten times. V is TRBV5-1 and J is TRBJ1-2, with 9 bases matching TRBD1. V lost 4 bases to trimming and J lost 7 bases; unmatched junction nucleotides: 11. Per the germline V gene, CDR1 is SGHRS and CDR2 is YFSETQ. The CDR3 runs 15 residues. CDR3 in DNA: TGCGCCAGCAGCACCTTGACAGGGGGAAATGGTGGCTACACCTTC. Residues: CASSTLTGGNGGYTF.

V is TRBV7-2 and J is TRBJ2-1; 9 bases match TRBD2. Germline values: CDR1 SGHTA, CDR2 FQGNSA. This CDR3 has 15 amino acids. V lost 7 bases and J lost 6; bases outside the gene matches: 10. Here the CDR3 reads CASKSGRLPGNEQFF. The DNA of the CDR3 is TGTGCCAGCAAGAGCGGGAGGCTCCCGGGCAATGAGCAGTTCTTC. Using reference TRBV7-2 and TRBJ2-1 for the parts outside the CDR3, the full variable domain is GAGVSQSPSNKVTEKGKDVELRCDPISGHTALYWYRQSLGQGLEFLIYFQGNSAPDKSGLPSDRFSAERTGGSVSTLTIQRTQQEDSAVYLCASKSGRLPGNEQFFGPGTRLTVL.

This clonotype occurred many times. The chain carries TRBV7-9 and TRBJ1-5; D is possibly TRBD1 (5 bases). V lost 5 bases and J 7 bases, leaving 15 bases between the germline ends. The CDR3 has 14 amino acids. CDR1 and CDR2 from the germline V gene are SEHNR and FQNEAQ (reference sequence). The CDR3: CASSLGLDGQPQHF. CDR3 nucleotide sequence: TGTGCCAGCAGCCTGGGACTTGACGGACAGCCCCAGCATTTT. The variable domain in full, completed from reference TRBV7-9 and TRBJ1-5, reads DTGVSQNPRHKITKRGQNVTFRCDPISEHNRLYWYRQTLGQGPEFLTYFQNEAQLEKSRLLSDRFSAERPKGSFSTLEIQRTEQGDSAMYLCASSLGLDGQPQHFGDGTRLSIL.

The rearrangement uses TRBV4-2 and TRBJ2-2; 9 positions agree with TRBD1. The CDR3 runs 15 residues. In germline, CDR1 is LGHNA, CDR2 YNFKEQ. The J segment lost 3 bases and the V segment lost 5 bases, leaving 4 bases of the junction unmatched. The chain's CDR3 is CASSGRTGDTGELFF. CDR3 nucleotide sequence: TGTGCCAGCAGCGGAAGGACAGGGGACACCGGGGAGCTGTTTTTT.